This record covers a single T cell receptor beta chain. Germline V gene sequence: CDR1 SGHTA, CDR2 FQGNSA. The CDR3 totals 14 residues. V shed 2 bases and J shed 4 bases, with 11 bases lying between them. Original analysis: Nucleated cell number was recorded as an estimate derived from reference gene primer amplification. The repertoire was sequenced with immunoSEQ multiplex PCR; TCRdb's copy has only in-frame clones and lacks some. The D gene and trimming were derived from the DNA, and the V and J assignments and clone size from that table. The sample has fewer than 350,000 clones, approximately 90% seen once. The sample originates from a study of blood T cell repertoires in COVID-19. Study information: Whether acute or convalescent, the COVID-19 samples came from the United States, Italy and Spain. Sources were T cells, B-cell-depleted T cells, or PBMCs; the material itself was cDNA or gDNA.

Adults between about 18 and 95 years of age took part from 20 to 25 US areas. The TCR was taken from a woman aged 40 to 49 with acute COVID-19. The chain combines TRBV7-2 with TRBJ1-2; a weak D match, TRBD1 (5 bases). The sequencing input was PBMCs or T cells enriched from blood (not recorded which). The CDR3 is CASSLSRGVYGYTF. DNA of the CDR3: TGTGCCAGCAGCTTAAGTCGGGGGGTCTATGGCTACACCTTC.